These 7 T cell receptor beta chains were all obtained from the same sample, sequenced in a study of cytotoxic CD8 clonotypes in ibrutinib-treated CLL (dated by TCRdb to 2020 to 2023). The library was prepared using the immunoSEQ multiplex PCR assay. TCRdb re-hosts the immuneACCESS table, in-frame sequences only. Its copies lack some clones; in the studies checked, an unresolved V gene accounts for under half of them, and the cause for the rest is not known. The sample table holds some 300,000 clones, of which around four fifths were seen once. The leading ten clones occupy over 6.5% of the sample. This specimen was PBMCs, taken before ibrutinib treatment. The receptor source for this set is a human donor with chronic lymphocytic leukemia.

The rearrangement joins TRBV6-6 to TRBJ2-2, with 13 bases identical to TRBD2. CDR3 length: 16 residues. The V gene end was trimmed by 6 bases and the J gene end by 5 bases; junction bases not matched to a gene: 6. CDR1 is MNHNY and CDR2 is SVGAGI in the germline V gene (reference sequence). CDR3 in DNA: TGTGCCAGCAGAGGACTAGCGGGAGTTGGTACCGGGGAGCTGTTTTTT. It yields the protein CASRGLAGVGTGELFF.

Turning to this clone: Other DNA variants within this sample encode the same CDR3. V gene TRBV6-5 combines with J gene TRBJ2-1, with D perhaps assigned TRBD1 or TRBD2 (5 bases each). The CDR3 consists of 16 residues. The V end was cut by 0 bases, the J end by 2 bases, with 11 bases between. In germline, CDR1 is MNHEY, CDR2 SVGAGI. The CDR3 DNA reads TGTGCCAGCAGTTACTCGAATCGGGGACCCTACAATGAGCAGTTCTTC. As protein: CASSYSNRGPYNEQFF.

This CDR3 reads CASSPFTGSTEAFF. The CDR3 DNA follows: TGTGCCAGCTCACCATTTACAGGATCCACTGAAGCTTTCTTT. The chain has TRBV18 and TRBJ1-1; D may be TRBD1 (5 bases). Trimming stripped 2 bases from V and 4 bases from J, with 11 bases between. CDR1 is KGHSH and CDR2 is LQKENI in the germline V gene. The CDR3 runs 14 residues.

In its sample, this clone was seen a few times. This chain links TRBV9 with TRBJ2-7; 8 bases align to TRBD1. Germline V lookup: CDR1 SGDLS, CDR2 YYNGEE. The CDR3 has 15 amino acids. J gave up 2 bases and V 4 bases, and 8 bases lay outside the gene matches. The DNA of the CDR3 is TGTGCCAGCAGCCCCACAGGGGGTTTTGCCTACGAGCAGTACTTC. Encoded protein: CASSPTGGFAYEQYF.

The V call is TRBV4-3, the J call TRBJ1-2; D is perhaps TRBD1 (5 bases). V lost 1 base and J 11 bases, leaving 14 bases between the germline ends. CDR1 and CDR2 from the germline V gene are LGHNA and YSLEER. The CDR3 is 13 amino acids. In DNA form, the CDR3 reads TGCGCCAGCAGCCAAGTTCCCCCGACAGCTTACACCTTC. Translated: CASSQVPPTAYTF.

V and J are TRBV30 and TRBJ2-3, with 9 nucleotides matching TRBD2. The CDR3 sequence is 14 residues long. Germline-derived CDR1 and CDR2 are GTSNPN and SVGIG (reference sequence). J lost 7 bases, V lost 0 bases, and 5 bases had no gene match. CDR3: CAWSVGSGRNTQYF. DNA of the CDR3: TGTGCCTGGAGTGTGGGTAGCGGGAGAAATACGCAGTATTTT.

The J gene is TRBJ1-5, the V gene TRBV21-1; TRBD1, the D gene given by the table, was not confirmed from the DNA. TRBV21-1 is designated a pseudogene. The CDR3 consists of 17 residues. The DNA of the CDR3 is TGTGCCAGCAGCAAAGCGAGGACAGGGTTATGTAATCAGCCCCAGCATTTT. It specifies CASSKARTGLCNQPQHF.